This T cell receptor (beta chain) was found in a study of molecular identifiers for immune sequencing clone quantification. This clonotype was picked up many times. The CDR3 extends over 16 amino acids. The V gene's germline CDR1 is SGHRS and CDR2 YFSETQ. V lost 4 bases, J lost 2 bases, and 19 bases lay in between. Bulk TCR libraries used previously described methods and listed TCR primers. TCRdb called the PCR reads again in MiXCR, with one record for every CDR3 protein. The sample lists some 680,000 distinct CDR3 sequences; approximately 24% were seen once. This TCR was recovered from a human donor in good health. Some libraries in this study had Jurkat cell RNA spiked in. This chain connects TRBV5-1 to TRBJ2-7; D tentatively fits TRBD1 or TRBD2 (7 bases each). Sequenced input: naive CD8+ T cells from blood, with Jurkat cell RNA spiked in. Subset here: FACS-sorted CD8+CD4-CCR7+CD45RA+ naive T cells. CDR3 nucleotide sequence: TGCGCCAGCAGCCAAGAAGTGGGAGGGGGCCCCTACGAGCAGTACTTC. It is translated as CASSQEVGGGPYEQYF.